What follows are 29 T cell receptor beta chains derived from one specimen sequenced in a study of blood T cells in healthy people across ages. Through a sample-barcoded 5' primer and a J-beta primer mix, a second PCR was run for 7 to 11 cycles. TCRdb ran MiXCR on the 5' RACE reads and lists one entry per CDR3 protein. This table holds 1 million or so distinct CDR3 sequences, approximately 25% found once. The same sample was also used in a study of T cells of mothers and their children.

The sequencing sample was made of blood. Source of these receptors: a girl aged 2 to 10 in good health.

The chain uses TRBV2 and TRBJ2-1; no definite D call. Gene TRBJ2-7 matches the end of the DNA better, so the J call may be wrong. Germline V lookup: CDR1 SNHLY, CDR2 FYNNEI. CDR3 length: 11 amino acids. CDR3: CASSDFLEQYF. DNA for the CDR3: TGTGCCAGCAGTGACTTTCTCGAGCAGTACTTC.

The chain links TRBV25-1 to TRBJ1-1, with unresolved D. V dropped 8 bases and J dropped 3 bases, with 10 bases sitting between them. The CDR3 spans 12 residues. CDR1 is MGHDK, CDR2 SYGVNS, per germline. The CDR3, as DNA: TGTGCCAGCGATAAGGGAGACACTGAAGCTTTCTTT. Its protein is CASDKGDTEAFF.

V gene TRBV5-1 combines with J gene TRBJ2-4; unclear D gene. This CDR3 spans 13 amino acids. Trimming stripped 2 bases from V and 9 bases from J, with 12 bases between. Germline CDR1 SGHRS, CDR2 YFSETQ. The CDR3 sequence: CASSFDGGRIQYF. The CDR3 bases are TGCGCCAGCAGCTTCGACGGTGGGCGCATTCAGTACTTC. Looking up the rest from reference TRBV5-1 and TRBJ2-4 gives the full variable domain: KAGVTQTPRYLIKTRGQQVTLSCSPISGHRSVSWYQQTPGQGLQFLFEYFSETQRNKGNFPGRFSGRQFSNSRSEMNVSTLELGDSALYLCASSFDGGRIQYFGAGTRLSVL.

The chain couples TRBV9 to TRBJ2-5; TRBD1 matches at 8 bases. Near its end, the DNA agrees better with TRBJ2-1, so the J call may be wrong. The CDR3 covers 17 residues. CDR1 is SGDLS, CDR2 YYNGEE, per germline. The CDR3 loop reads CASSVGSGTGPNNEQFF. CDR3 DNA sequence: TGTGCCAGCAGCGTGGGGTCCGGGACAGGCCCTAACAATGAGCAGTTCTTC.

The chain links TRBV7-2 to TRBJ2-1, with 9 bases lining up with TRBD2. Germline-derived CDR1 and CDR2 are SGHTA and FQGNSA. The CDR3 sequence is 16 residues long. V shed 3 bases and J 3 bases; nucleotides not matched to a gene: 6. CDR3 nucleotides: TGTGCCAGCAGCTTTGCGGGAGGGAAAGGCTACAATGAGCAGTTCTTC. Residues: CASSFAGGKGYNEQFF.

This clonotype was seen a handful of times. The chain combines TRBV11-3 with TRBJ2-1; TRBD2 matches 7 bases. This CDR3 is 15 amino acids long. CDR1 is SGHNT and CDR2 is YENEEA in the germline V gene. The trim removed 6 bases at V and 4 bases at J, leaving 9 bases unmatched. The chain's CDR3 is CASRTSGVLYNEQFF. Here the CDR3 DNA reads TGTGCCAGCAGGACCAGCGGGGTCTTATACAATGAGCAGTTCTTC. The whole variable domain, remainder taken from reference TRBV11-3 and TRBJ2-1, is EAGVVQSPRYKIIEKKQPVAFWCNPISGHNTLYWYLQNLGQGPELLIRYENEEAVDDSQLPKDRFSAERLKGVDSTLKIQPAELGDSAVYLCASRTSGVLYNEQFFGPGTRLTVL.

The table lists this clonotype with a few counts. The chain recombines TRBV5-1 with TRBJ2-3; TRBD2 aligns across 8 bases. Looked up from germline, CDR1 is SGHRS and CDR2 is YFSETQ. With 0 bases clipped from V and 0 bases from J, the junction kept 6 bases outside the gene matches. The CDR3 has 17 residues. The DNA for the CDR3 is TGCGCCAGCAGCTTGGTATCACTAGCGGCTAGCACAGATACGCAGTATTTT. Translation: CASSLVSLAASTDTQYF.

The chain employs TRBV7-2 and TRBJ2-1; 12 positions match TRBD2. This CDR3 is 15 amino acids long. Losses at the gene ends were 6 bases for V and 7 bases for J; bases not matched to a gene: 7. The germline CDR1 and CDR2 sequences are SGHTA and FQGNSA. As DNA, the CDR3 is TGTGCCAGCAGTATTCTAGCGGGGGGGCTAAATGAGCAGTTCTTC. Translating it yields CASSILAGGLNEQFF. Full variable domain (remainder filled in from reference TRBV7-2 and TRBJ2-1): GAGVSQSPSNKVTEKGKDVELRCDPISGHTALYWYRQSLGQGLEFLIYFQGNSAPDKSGLPSDRFSAERTGGSVSTLTIQRTQQEDSAVYLCASSILAGGLNEQFFGPGTRLTVL.

The V and J genes are TRBV28 and TRBJ2-2; 9 bases are a match to TRBD2. V dropped 3 bases and J dropped 5; count of bases not matched to a gene: 7. The CDR3 loop spans 16 amino acids. Germline lookup yields CDR1 MDHEN and CDR2 SYDVKM. The CDR3 is CASSFFGSGRTGELFF. In DNA form, the CDR3 reads TGTGCCAGCAGTTTCTTTGGTAGCGGGAGAACCGGGGAGCTGTTTTTT. The variable domain in full, with the rest retrieved from reference TRBV28 and TRBJ2-2, is DVKVTQSSRYLVKRTGEKVFLECVQDMDHENMFWYRQDPGLGLRLIYFSYDVKMKEKGDIPEGYSVSREKKERFSLILESASTNQTSMYLCASSFFGSGRTGELFFGEGSRLTVL.

The chain is built from TRBV6-5 and TRBJ2-1; tentatively, D is TRBD1 (5 bases). Germline-derived CDR1 and CDR2 are MNHEY and SVGAGI. The CDR3 totals 13 residues. V gave up 6 bases and J gave up 4 bases, with 10 bases separating them. This CDR3 is CASRQGRYNEQFF. The CDR3, as DNA: TGTGCCAGCAGGCAGGGAAGGTACAATGAGCAGTTCTTC.

The rearrangement links TRBV12-3 or TRBV12-4 to TRBJ2-3; possible D gene TRBD2, 5 bases. V dropped 2 bases and J dropped 5 bases, with 11 bases sitting between them. The CDR3 sequence is 14 residues long. The CDR3 DNA sequence: TGTGCCAGCAGTTTAACTCTTGCGGGAGATACGCAGTATTTT. Its protein is CASSLTLAGDTQYF.

This clonotype has a handful of counts. The chain uses TRBV29-1 and TRBJ2-5; D unresolved. Trimming stripped 7 bases from V and 1 base from J, with 13 bases between. The CDR3 has 13 amino acids. Germline V lookup: CDR1 SQVTM, CDR2 ANQGSEA. CDR3 region: CSGWTSRQETQYF. As DNA, the CDR3 is TGCAGCGGCTGGACCAGCCGCCAAGAGACCCAGTACTTC.

The chain combines TRBV25-1 with TRBJ1-6; D uncertain. V was cut by 1 base and J by 11 bases, with 15 bases left in between. Germline V gene sequence: CDR1 MGHDK, CDR2 SYGVNS. The length of the CDR3 is 15 residues. CDR3 sequence reads: CASSEWAASAPPLHF. Written as DNA, the CDR3 is TGTGCCAGCAGTGAATGGGCGGCCTCGGCTCCACCCCTCCACTTT.

The chain couples TRBV20-1 to TRBJ1-2; the D is unclear. The CDR3 has 13 residues. Trimming cost V 2 bases and J 7 bases, with 14 bases left between them. The germline gives CDR1 DFQATT, CDR2 SNEGSKA (reference sequence). The CDR3: CSARTTNWGGYTF. The DNA for the CDR3 is TGCAGTGCTAGAACCACTAATTGGGGTGGCTACACCTTC.

V and J are TRBV6-1 and TRBJ1-5; possibly TRBD1 for D (6 bases). Per the germline V gene, CDR1 is MNHNS and CDR2 is SASEGT. CDR3 length: 15 residues. V was shortened by 10 bases and J by 5 bases, with 21 bases between the two germline ends. CDR3 amino acids: CAINRPGAGDQPQHF. The CDR3 DNA sequence: TGTGCCATCAACCGACCCGGGGCAGGGGATCAGCCCCAGCATTTT.

The sample holds a few counts of this clonotype. The chain links TRBV29-1 to TRBJ1-1; no clear D. V was cut by 5 bases and J by 5 bases, with 12 bases left in between. This CDR3 region has 12 residues. In germline, CDR1 is SQVTM, CDR2 ANQGSEA. The CDR3 DNA follows: TGCAGCGTTAGGCTGGGTAGGACTGAAGCTTTCTTT. As protein: CSVRLGRTEAFF.

As regards this clonotype: This sequence may be a read error, since a much larger clone differs from it by one base. The V and J genes are TRBV5-1 and TRBJ2-2; 10 bases map to TRBD2. Per germline, CDR1 SGHRS and CDR2 YFSETQ. The CDR3 sequence is 15 residues long. In DNA form, the CDR3 reads TGCGCCAGCAGCCTTCTAGCGGGGGACACCGGGGATCTGTTTTTT. It specifies CASSLLAGDTGDLFF.

V usage is TRBV6-6 and J usage is TRBJ2-5; 8 nucleotides agree with TRBD1. The end of the DNA is better explained by TRBJ2-7, so the J call may be wrong. CDR3 length equals 16 residues. Germline V gene sequence: CDR1 MNHNY, CDR2 SVGAGI (reference sequence). The CDR3 sequence: CASSYADRADSYEQYF. For the CDR3, the DNA is TGTGCCAGCAGTTACGCGGACAGGGCTGATTCCTACGAGCAGTACTTC.

V usage is TRBV9 and J usage is TRBJ1-6; D is unresolved. The germline V and J ends were trimmed by 4 bases and 10 bases, with 21 bases remaining between them. CDR3 size: 16 residues. CDR1 and CDR2 (germline): SGDLS, YYNGEE. The chain's CDR3 is CASSPRDRGAQSPLHF. CDR3 bases: TGTGCCAGCAGCCCTCGGGATCGGGGTGCGCAATCACCCCTCCACTTT.

The chain carries TRBV14 and TRBJ2-4; a possible D gene is TRBD2 (6 bases). The germline V gene has CDR1 SGHDN and CDR2 FVKESK. The CDR3 has 15 amino acids. Trimming removed 1 base at V and 1 base at J, with 8 bases between. The CDR3 DNA reads TGTGCCAGCAGCCAAGTGGCGGGGGCCAAAAACATTCAGTACTTC. It codes for CASSQVAGAKNIQYF.

The rearrangement links TRBV7-2 to TRBJ2-2; TRBD2 aligns across 8 bases. Germline V CDR1 and CDR2: SGHTA, FQGNSA. This CDR3 has 16 amino acids. Trimming at V came to 3 bases and at J to 7 bases, leaving 10 bases not matched to a gene. The CDR3 DNA reads as TGTGCCAGCAGCTTTGGGACTAGAGCCGAGGTCGGGGAGCTGTTTTTT. Residues: CASSFGTRAEVGELFF.

The V and J genes are TRBV6-1 and TRBJ2-5, with 7 bases lining up with TRBD1. Gene TRBJ2-7 matches the end of the DNA better, so the J call may be wrong. This CDR3 spans 15 amino acids. Germline CDR1 is MNHNS and CDR2 is SASEGT. CDR3 loop: CASSSRDSTSYEQYF. CDR3 sequence (DNA): TGTGCCAGCAGTAGCCGGGACAGTACTTCCTACGAGCAGTACTTC.

This clonotype was counted only a few times. V is TRBV7-8 and J is TRBJ2-1, with TRBD2 identical over 8 bases. Germline trimming cut 6 bases from V and 0 bases from J; bases unmatched to any gene: 4. The CDR3 sequence is 15 residues long. Germline V gene data show CDR1 as SGHVS and CDR2 as FQNEAQ. The CDR3 region has the DNA TGTGCCAGCAGTTGCAGCGGGAGCTCCTACAATGAGCAGTTCTTC. Protein product: CASSCSGSSYNEQFF.

This clonotype has a handful of counts. The chain uses TRBV25-1 and TRBJ1-2; the D gene is possibly TRBD1 (5 bases). Germline assignment: CDR1 MGHDK and CDR2 SYGVNS. Trimming shortened V by 5 bases and J by 8 bases, and 12 bases separated the two germline ends. The CDR3 sequence is 12 residues long. The CDR3 loop reads CASSRIGEGYTF. The DNA of the CDR3 is TGTGCCAGCAGTCGGATAGGGGAAGGCTACACCTTC.

This clonotype was seen more than once but under ten times. The chain couples TRBV7-9 to TRBJ2-7, with 8 bases fitting TRBD2. J lost 5 bases, V lost 5 bases, and 20 bases had no gene match. The CDR3 has 18 residues. The germline CDR1 and CDR2 sequences are SEHNR and FQNEAQ (reference sequence). The CDR3, as DNA: TGTGCCAGCAGCCTACCTTTGGGTAGCGGGGTCTCAATGGACGAGCAGTACTTC. Protein: CASSLPLGSGVSMDEQYF. The full variable domain, with the rest looked up from reference TRBV7-9 and TRBJ2-7, is DTGVSQNPRHKITKRGQNVTFRCDPISEHNRLYWYRQTLGQGPEFLTYFQNEAQLEKSRLLSDRFSAERPKGSFSTLEIQRTEQGDSAMYLCASSLPLGSGVSMDEQYFGPGTRLTVT.

The V and J genes are TRBV12-3 or TRBV12-4 and TRBJ2-4; D may be TRBD1 (6 bases). The CDR3 extends over 19 amino acids. Trimming shortened V by 10 bases and J by 3 bases, and 31 bases separated the two germline ends. The CDR3 region has the DNA TGTGCCAACAGCAACGGGCAGGGGTCCGGAGATTATGGCAAAAACATTCAGTACTTC. Residues: CANSNGQGSGDYGKNIQYF.

The CDR3, as DNA: TGTGCCAGCAGCTTAGAGTACTCCCAGACCCAGTACTTC. This encodes CASSLEYSQTQYF. This chain links TRBV11-2 with TRBJ2-5; D is ambiguous. CDR1 SGHAT and CDR2 FQNNGV come from the germline V gene. Trimming shortened V by 0 bases and J by 6 bases, and 8 bases separated the two germline ends. The CDR3 length is 13 residues.

This clonotype has only a few counts. This chain links TRBV5-1 with TRBJ2-3; TRBD2 is a possible D gene (6 bases). CDR1 is SGHRS, CDR2 YFSETQ, per germline. The CDR3 has 14 amino acids. The ends were cut back, 3 bases at V and 3 bases at J, with 11 bases in the middle. The CDR3 spells CASSYAGRTDTQYF. CDR3 DNA sequence: TGCGCCAGCAGCTACGCCGGGAGAACAGATACGCAGTATTTT.

This clonotype was observed a handful of times. The J gene is TRBJ2-5, the V gene TRBV20-1, with D unresolved. CDR3 length equals 13 residues. Deletions cut 0 bases from V and 4 bases from J, with 9 bases between. CDR1 is DFQATT, CDR2 SNEGSKA, per germline (reference sequence). The CDR3 protein is CSARDPGRETQYF. The CDR3 DNA is TGCAGTGCTAGAGATCCCGGGCGAGAGACCCAGTACTTC.